The 27 T cell receptor beta chains below were found in one sample sequenced in a study of cytomegalovirus exposure and HLA in healthy donors. The PCR was carried out with 60 Vbeta primers and 13 Jbeta primers. Clones were read by immunoSEQ multiplex PCR, and TCRdb kept only the in-frame ones, dropping some. Seen in this sample are about 83,000 clones; the ten most common clones hold 3.8%. Source material: PBMCs. The source of these receptors is a man aged 18-30 years in good health and CMV-seropositive.

CDR3 nucleotides: TGTGCCAGCAAACCTGGGGCAGGGCTTAACTATGGCTACACCTTC. This sequence encodes CASKPGAGLNYGYTF. The V gene is TRBV6-5, the J gene TRBJ1-2, with TRBD1 as a possible D gene (5 bases). Trimming shortened V by 7 bases and J by 1 base, and 16 bases separated the two germline ends. CDR3 size: 15 residues. Germline V gene data show CDR1 as MNHEY and CDR2 as SVGAGI.

The chain is built from TRBV13 and TRBJ2-2, with TRBD2 matching over 13 bases. Germline-derived CDR1 and CDR2 are PRHDT and FYEKMQ (reference sequence). Trimming at V came to 4 bases and at J to 0 bases, leaving 2 bases not matched to a gene. The length of the CDR3 is 17 residues. The CDR3 DNA follows: TGTGCCAGCAGCTCGGGGACTAGCGGGACGAACACCGGGGAGCTGTTTTTT. Residues: CASSSGTSGTNTGELFF.

The chain links TRBV5-1 to TRBJ2-1, with 14 bases fitting TRBD2. Germline V CDR1 and CDR2: SGHRS, YFSETQ. Unmatched junction bases numbered 5, after V lost 0 bases and J lost 3 bases. The CDR3 consists of 18 residues. In nucleotides, the CDR3 is TGCGCCAGCAGCTTGGGACTAGCGGGAGGGCGCTACTACAATGAGCAGTTCTTC. It yields the protein CASSLGLAGGRYYNEQFF. Supplemented by reference TRBV5-1 and TRBJ2-1, the full variable domain reads KAGVTQTPRYLIKTRGQQVTLSCSPISGHRSVSWYQQTPGQGLQFLFEYFSETQRNKGNFPGRFSGRQFSNSRSEMNVSTLELGDSALYLCASSLGLAGGRYYNEQFFGPGTRLTVL.

The genes are TRBV6-1 and TRBJ2-3; D gene unclear. The CDR3 has 13 residues. Germline V gives CDR1 MNHNS, CDR2 SASEGT. V was pared by 4 bases and J by 8 bases, with 13 bases between. For the CDR3, the DNA is TGTGCCAGCAGTGCCGACGAAAGGAGTACGCAGTATTTT. It codes for CASSADERSTQYF.

The V and J genes are TRBV19 and TRBJ1-2, with 9 bases identical to TRBD1. V dropped 3 bases and J dropped 5; count of bases not matched to a gene: 4. Germline assignment: CDR1 LNHDA and CDR2 SQIVND (reference sequence). This CDR3 is 14 amino acids long. The CDR3 loop reads CASSMGTGKYGYTF. CDR3 nucleotides: TGTGCCAGTAGTATGGGGACAGGGAAATATGGCTACACCTTC.

CDR3 in DNA: TGTGCCATCAGTAGTACAGCGGTTGAAGCTTTCTTT. Its translation: CAISSTAVEAFF. The chain joins TRBV10-3 to TRBJ1-1; no definite D call. Trimming left V 5 bases short and J 7 bases short, with 11 bases between. The CDR3 is 12 residues long. CDR1 is ENHRY, CDR2 SYGVKD, per germline.

The V gene is TRBV6-1, the J gene TRBJ2-7, with TRBD2 matching over 7 bases. Germline lookup yields CDR1 MNHNS and CDR2 SASEGT. Trimming cost V 6 bases and J 3 bases; bases outside gene matches: 5. The CDR3 is made up of 13 amino acids. This chain's CDR3 is CASRGAGFYEQYF. For the CDR3, the DNA is TGTGCCAGCAGGGGAGCGGGGTTCTACGAGCAGTACTTC.

This chain joins TRBV19 and TRBJ1-4, with a weak D call TRBD1 (5 bases). V lost 8 bases and J lost 4, with 20 bases in between. CDR3 length: 16 residues. Germline CDR1 LNHDA, CDR2 SQIVND (reference sequence). The CDR3 DNA follows: TGTGCCAGTTCCGCAGGGTCCGCGACCGGTAATGAAAAACTGTTTTTT. This codes for CASSAGSATGNEKLFF.

The J gene is TRBJ2-1, the V gene TRBV5-1; TRBD2 matches at 13 bases. The CDR3 contains 17 residues. Germline lookup yields CDR1 SGHRS and CDR2 YFSETQ. J gave up 9 bases and V 0 bases, and 9 bases lay outside the gene matches. CDR3 nucleotides: TGCGCCAGCAGCTTGGTACTAGCGGGAGGGCCAGAAGCTGAGCAGTTCTTC. It specifies CASSLVLAGGPEAEQFF.

V and J are TRBV9 and TRBJ2-6; no clear D. The CDR3 consists of 16 residues. Germline loops: CDR1 SGDLS, CDR2 YYNGEE. Trimming left V 3 bases short and J 2 bases short, with 12 bases between. For the CDR3, the DNA is TGTGCCAGCAGCGCCCTAACCGGTGCTGGGGCCAACGTCCTGACTTTC. Encoded protein: CASSALTGAGANVLTF.

The chain uses TRBV7-2 and TRBJ1-1; 9 bases match TRBD1. This CDR3 is 15 amino acids long. V shed 1 base, J shed 4 bases, and the junction held 4 bases outside the gene matches. Looked up from germline, CDR1 is SGHTA and CDR2 is FQGNSA. As DNA, the CDR3 is TGTGCCAGCAGCTTAGTGAGACAGGGGGTCACTGAAGCTTTCTTT. Protein product: CASSLVRQGVTEAFF.

Here the CDR3 reads CASRSTESGYTF. CDR3 sequence (DNA): TGCGCCAGCAGATCGACAGAGAGCGGCTACACCTTC. The chain couples TRBV5-1 to TRBJ1-2; a weak D match, TRBD1 (5 bases). The CDR3 extends over 12 amino acids. V shed 5 bases and J shed 8 bases, with 13 bases lying between them. Germline loops: CDR1 SGHRS, CDR2 YFSETQ.

Concerning this clone: One end of the junction fails to match germline, which may point to a read error. J is TRBJ2-7 and V is TRBV5-4; 9 bases are a match to TRBD2. Germline V lookup: CDR1 SGHNT, CDR2 YYREEE (reference sequence). The CDR3 contains 13 residues. The CDR3 nucleotides are TGTGCCAGCAGCAACGAGCCCGGGACTAGCTTCTCCTTC. This sequence encodes CASSNEPGTSFSF.

This chain uses TRBV18 with TRBJ1-2, with TRBD1 as a possible D gene (6 bases). Per the germline V gene, CDR1 is KGHSH and CDR2 is LQKENI. The CDR3 has 13 amino acids. The germline V and J ends were trimmed by 4 bases and 7 bases, with 13 bases remaining between them. This CDR3 reads CASSQRGGSGYTF. The CDR3 DNA sequence: TGTGCCAGCTCACAAAGGGGGGGTTCTGGCTACACCTTC.

The rearrangement uses TRBV28 and TRBJ2-2, with 16 bases fitting TRBD2. V was clipped by 4 bases and J by 4 bases; unmatched bases: 6. The CDR3 is 18 amino acids. Germline CDR1 reads MDHEN; CDR2 reads SYDVKM. The CDR3 DNA is TGTGCCAGCAGTTCCCCGGGACTAGCGGGGGGGCCCACCGGGGAGCTGTTTTTT. It specifies CASSSPGLAGGPTGELFF.

This chain joins TRBV6-1 and TRBJ2-4; TRBD1 aligns across 7 bases. Per germline, CDR1 MNHNS and CDR2 SASEGT. The CDR3 extends over 15 amino acids. The ends lost 6 bases at V and 0 bases at J; junction bases unmatched: 5. The CDR3 protein is CASRGQLLAKNIQYF. The CDR3 coding sequence is TGTGCCAGCAGGGGACAGCTACTAGCCAAAAACATTCAGTACTTC.

This rearrangement joins TRBV9 to TRBJ2-7, with TRBD1 matching over 8 bases. The CDR3 extends over 18 amino acids. Trimming took 6 bases from V and 2 from J; bases not matched to a gene: 19. Germline V lookup: CDR1 SGDLS, CDR2 YYNGEE. The CDR3 DNA reads as TGTGCCAGCACCCCCCCCTACTCCGGGACAGGTCCCACCTACGAGCAGTACTTC. Its translation: CASTPPYSGTGPTYEQYF.

The chain couples TRBV5-4 to TRBJ1-4; D is perhaps TRBD1 (5 bases). V lost 4 bases and J 3 bases, leaving 13 bases between the germline ends. There are 15 residues in the CDR3. Germline V gene lookup returns CDR1 SGHNT and CDR2 YYREEE (reference sequence). The chain's CDR3 is CASSPARAPNEKLFF. CDR3 coding DNA: TGTGCCAGCAGCCCTGCCAGGGCGCCTAATGAAAAACTGTTTTTT.

The J gene is TRBJ2-3, the V gene TRBV9, with no clear D. CDR1 and CDR2 (germline): SGDLS, YYNGEE. With 2 bases removed from V and 8 bases from J, the gap between germline ends came to 9 bases. This CDR3 is 12 amino acids long. This CDR3 is CASSVSGGTQYF. The CDR3 DNA reads as TGTGCCAGCAGCGTTTCCGGTGGTACGCAGTATTTT. Full variable domain (rest looked up from reference TRBV9 and TRBJ2-3): DSGVTQTPKHLITATGQRVTLRCSPRSGDLSVYWYQQSLDQGLQFLIQYYNGEERAKGNILERFSAQQFPDLHSELNLSSLELGDSALYFCASSVSGGTQYFGPGTRLTVL.

The chain joins TRBV7-9 to TRBJ1-5, with 7 bases matching TRBD1. With V trimmed by 1 base and J by 5 bases, 8 bases remained unmatched. Germline values: CDR1 SEHNR, CDR2 FQNEAQ (reference sequence). The CDR3 has 16 amino acids. Here the CDR3 reads CASSLGSDRRHQPQHF. Written as DNA, the CDR3 is TGTGCCAGCAGCTTAGGGTCGGACAGGCGCCATCAGCCCCAGCATTTT.

The chain employs TRBV18 and TRBJ1-1, with TRBD1 identical over 9 bases. The V gene end was trimmed by 2 bases and the J gene end by 5 bases; junction bases not matched to a gene: 6. Germline V gene sequence: CDR1 KGHSH, CDR2 LQKENI. The CDR3 covers 15 residues. CDR3 DNA: TGTGCCAGCTCACCAGGCAACAGGGGGCAAACTGAAGCTTTCTTT. It codes for CASSPGNRGQTEAFF.

The chain carries TRBV13 and TRBJ2-7; 11 bases are shared with TRBD2. V was clipped by 8 bases and J by 3 bases; unmatched bases: 6. CDR1 is PRHDT, CDR2 FYEKMQ, per germline (reference sequence). The CDR3 is 14 residues long. The CDR3 bases are TGTGCCAGCCAAGCTAGCGGGAGGAGCTACGAGCAGTACTTC. The encoded protein is CASQASGRSYEQYF.

J is TRBJ2-3 and V is TRBV28; D call uncertain. Trimming removed 6 bases at V and 3 bases at J, with 7 bases between. From germline, CDR1 is MDHEN and CDR2 SYDVKM. This CDR3 region has 12 residues. In nucleotides, the CDR3 is TGTGCCAGCAGAGGAGTGACAGATACGCAGTATTTT. Translated: CASRGVTDTQYF.

V usage is TRBV2 and J usage is TRBJ1-2, with 9 nucleotides matching TRBD1. Trimming removed 6 bases from V and 8 bases from J; junction bases left unmatched: 10. The CDR3 has 14 amino acids. Germline V lookup: CDR1 SNHLY, CDR2 FYNNEI. For the CDR3, the DNA is TGTGCCAGCAGCCCGCGGACAGGGGCCGTCGGCTACACCTTC. This gives the protein CASSPRTGAVGYTF.

This chain connects TRBV13 to TRBJ2-7, with 7 bases lining up with TRBD1. The CDR3 totals 13 residues. The V segment lost 4 bases and the J segment 1 base; nucleotides outside the gene matches: 1. Germline lookup yields CDR1 PRHDT and CDR2 FYEKMQ (reference sequence). The CDR3 sequence is CASSWGQSYEQYF. The DNA for the CDR3 is TGTGCCAGCAGCTGGGGACAGTCCTACGAGCAGTACTTC.

The V gene is TRBV5-4, the J gene TRBJ1-2; D not resolved. This CDR3 contains 15 residues. Germline CDR1 SGHNT, CDR2 YYREEE (reference sequence). Trimming removed 2 bases at V and 4 bases at J, with 15 bases between. The CDR3 coding sequence is TGTGCCAGCAGCTTAGAGCCGGACTCGGTCTATGGCTACACCTTC. Its translation is CASSLEPDSVYGYTF.

The V gene is TRBV5-1, the J gene TRBJ1-5; 7 nucleotides agree with TRBD1. V lost 4 bases to trimming and J lost 0 bases; unmatched junction nucleotides: 4. The CDR3 extends over 15 amino acids. Germline CDR1 is SGHRS and CDR2 is YFSETQ. The CDR3 nucleotides are TGCGCCAGCAGCGAGGGGACAGCTAGCAATCAGCCCCAGCATTTT. Translated: CASSEGTASNQPQHF.